This entry concerns a single TCR beta chain. Its target is unknown. This sample was included in a study of graft-versus-host responses after intestinal transplantation. Study overall: Anti-thymocyte globulin induction was given to all recipients, followed by tacrolimus and steroids for around three years.

In germline, CDR1 is LNHNV, CDR2 YYDKDF (reference sequence). This CDR3 contains 13 residues. The germline V and J ends were trimmed by 3 bases and 4 bases, with 6 bases remaining between them. Assay used: immunoSEQ multiplex PCR; TCRdb lists only in-frame clones, some missing. The sample contains tens of thousands of clones, 91% of which appear only once. Source: unstimulated CD8+ T cells sorted from spleen or lymph node cells, taken before intestinal transplant. The sequence was obtained from a human donor who received an intestinal transplant. V and J are TRBV15 and TRBJ2-2; D remains unclear. The CDR3 protein is CATSSPGTGELFF. As DNA, the CDR3 is TGTGCCACCAGCAGCCCAGGCACCGGGGAGCTGTTTTTT.